This TCR beta chain was sequenced in a study of cytomegalovirus exposure and HLA in healthy donors. Study observations and caveats: In a later analysis, TCR beta V- and J-gene trimming was associated with a missense DCLRE1C variant.

With 60 Vbeta and 13 Jbeta primers, the PCR was carried out. The method was immunoSEQ multiplex PCR; TCRdb's version includes in-frame clones alone and lacks a portion of them. The profile covers tens of thousands of clones, with roughly 69% appearing a single time and 3% to 4% taken by the ten largest. CDR1 and CDR2 from the germline V gene are MNHNY and SVGAGI (reference sequence). Trimming removed 2 bases from V and 7 bases from J, with 18 bases in between. CDR3 length equals 15 residues. Concerning this clone: Its antigen is undetermined.

Sample: PBMCs. This clonotype originated in a woman aged 25 to 39 in good health and CMV-seronegative. This sequence joins TRBV6-6 and TRBJ2-7; possibly TRBD2 for D (5 bases). CDR3 coding DNA: TGTGCCAGCAGTTACGATCGGGAAGGGTCAGCGGAGCAGTACTTC. Translation: CASSYDREGSAEQYF.